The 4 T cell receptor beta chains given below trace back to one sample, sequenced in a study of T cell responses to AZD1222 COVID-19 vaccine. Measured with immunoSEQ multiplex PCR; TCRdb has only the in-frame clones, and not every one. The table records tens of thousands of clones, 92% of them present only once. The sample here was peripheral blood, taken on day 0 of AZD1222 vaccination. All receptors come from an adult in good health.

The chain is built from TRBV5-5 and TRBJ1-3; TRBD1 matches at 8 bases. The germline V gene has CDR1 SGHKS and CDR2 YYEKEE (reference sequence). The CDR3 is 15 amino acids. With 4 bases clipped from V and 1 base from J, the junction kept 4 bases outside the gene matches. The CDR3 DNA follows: TGTGCCAGCAGCCGGACAGGGATTTCTGGAAACACCATATATTTT. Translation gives CASSRTGISGNTIYF.

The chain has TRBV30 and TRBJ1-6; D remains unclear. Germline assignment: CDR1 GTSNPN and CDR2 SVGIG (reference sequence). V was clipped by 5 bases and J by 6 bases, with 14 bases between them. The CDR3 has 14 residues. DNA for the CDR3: TGTGCCTGGCGGCAGACGTGGGGTAATTCACCCCTCCACTTT. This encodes CAWRQTWGNSPLHF.

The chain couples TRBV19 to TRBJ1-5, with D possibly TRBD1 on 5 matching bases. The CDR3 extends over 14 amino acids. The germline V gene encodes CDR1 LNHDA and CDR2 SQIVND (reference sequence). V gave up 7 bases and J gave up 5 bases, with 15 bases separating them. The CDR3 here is CASTKWDRDQPQHF. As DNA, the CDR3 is TGTGCCAGTACCAAATGGGACCGAGATCAGCCCCAGCATTTT.

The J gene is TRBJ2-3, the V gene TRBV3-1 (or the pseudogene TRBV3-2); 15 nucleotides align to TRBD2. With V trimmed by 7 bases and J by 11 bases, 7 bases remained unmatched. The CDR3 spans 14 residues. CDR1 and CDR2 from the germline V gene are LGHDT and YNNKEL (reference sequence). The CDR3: CASNYGTSGGKQYF. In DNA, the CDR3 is TGTGCCAGCAACTACGGGACTAGCGGGGGGAAGCAGTATTTT.